This TCR beta chain was captured by sequencing in a study of cytomegalovirus exposure and HLA in healthy donors. Overall study findings and caveats: Among TCR beta chains of equal frequency, HLA-associated ones were more clonally expanded in a later analysis.

The CDR3 extends over 19 amino acids. Germline CDR1 LGHNA, CDR2 YSLEER. V shed 2 bases, J shed 0 bases, and the junction held 11 bases outside the gene matches. As regards this clone: Its antigen remains unidentified.

The PCR ran on 60 Vbeta and 13 Jbeta primers. Sequencing used immunoSEQ multiplex PCR; TCRdb keeps in-frame clones, though not all of them. The table has more than 50,000 clones, 70% seen once; the top ten hold roughly a fifth. The sequencing input was PBMCs. V and J are TRBV4-3 and TRBJ2-3; 10 bases map to TRBD2. The sequence came from a woman aged 55 to 70 in good health and CMV-seropositive. CDR3 amino acids: CASSQNLLAGPDSTDTQYF. For the CDR3, the DNA is TGCGCCAGCAGCCAAAATCTACTAGCGGGGCCAGATAGCACAGATACGCAGTATTTT.